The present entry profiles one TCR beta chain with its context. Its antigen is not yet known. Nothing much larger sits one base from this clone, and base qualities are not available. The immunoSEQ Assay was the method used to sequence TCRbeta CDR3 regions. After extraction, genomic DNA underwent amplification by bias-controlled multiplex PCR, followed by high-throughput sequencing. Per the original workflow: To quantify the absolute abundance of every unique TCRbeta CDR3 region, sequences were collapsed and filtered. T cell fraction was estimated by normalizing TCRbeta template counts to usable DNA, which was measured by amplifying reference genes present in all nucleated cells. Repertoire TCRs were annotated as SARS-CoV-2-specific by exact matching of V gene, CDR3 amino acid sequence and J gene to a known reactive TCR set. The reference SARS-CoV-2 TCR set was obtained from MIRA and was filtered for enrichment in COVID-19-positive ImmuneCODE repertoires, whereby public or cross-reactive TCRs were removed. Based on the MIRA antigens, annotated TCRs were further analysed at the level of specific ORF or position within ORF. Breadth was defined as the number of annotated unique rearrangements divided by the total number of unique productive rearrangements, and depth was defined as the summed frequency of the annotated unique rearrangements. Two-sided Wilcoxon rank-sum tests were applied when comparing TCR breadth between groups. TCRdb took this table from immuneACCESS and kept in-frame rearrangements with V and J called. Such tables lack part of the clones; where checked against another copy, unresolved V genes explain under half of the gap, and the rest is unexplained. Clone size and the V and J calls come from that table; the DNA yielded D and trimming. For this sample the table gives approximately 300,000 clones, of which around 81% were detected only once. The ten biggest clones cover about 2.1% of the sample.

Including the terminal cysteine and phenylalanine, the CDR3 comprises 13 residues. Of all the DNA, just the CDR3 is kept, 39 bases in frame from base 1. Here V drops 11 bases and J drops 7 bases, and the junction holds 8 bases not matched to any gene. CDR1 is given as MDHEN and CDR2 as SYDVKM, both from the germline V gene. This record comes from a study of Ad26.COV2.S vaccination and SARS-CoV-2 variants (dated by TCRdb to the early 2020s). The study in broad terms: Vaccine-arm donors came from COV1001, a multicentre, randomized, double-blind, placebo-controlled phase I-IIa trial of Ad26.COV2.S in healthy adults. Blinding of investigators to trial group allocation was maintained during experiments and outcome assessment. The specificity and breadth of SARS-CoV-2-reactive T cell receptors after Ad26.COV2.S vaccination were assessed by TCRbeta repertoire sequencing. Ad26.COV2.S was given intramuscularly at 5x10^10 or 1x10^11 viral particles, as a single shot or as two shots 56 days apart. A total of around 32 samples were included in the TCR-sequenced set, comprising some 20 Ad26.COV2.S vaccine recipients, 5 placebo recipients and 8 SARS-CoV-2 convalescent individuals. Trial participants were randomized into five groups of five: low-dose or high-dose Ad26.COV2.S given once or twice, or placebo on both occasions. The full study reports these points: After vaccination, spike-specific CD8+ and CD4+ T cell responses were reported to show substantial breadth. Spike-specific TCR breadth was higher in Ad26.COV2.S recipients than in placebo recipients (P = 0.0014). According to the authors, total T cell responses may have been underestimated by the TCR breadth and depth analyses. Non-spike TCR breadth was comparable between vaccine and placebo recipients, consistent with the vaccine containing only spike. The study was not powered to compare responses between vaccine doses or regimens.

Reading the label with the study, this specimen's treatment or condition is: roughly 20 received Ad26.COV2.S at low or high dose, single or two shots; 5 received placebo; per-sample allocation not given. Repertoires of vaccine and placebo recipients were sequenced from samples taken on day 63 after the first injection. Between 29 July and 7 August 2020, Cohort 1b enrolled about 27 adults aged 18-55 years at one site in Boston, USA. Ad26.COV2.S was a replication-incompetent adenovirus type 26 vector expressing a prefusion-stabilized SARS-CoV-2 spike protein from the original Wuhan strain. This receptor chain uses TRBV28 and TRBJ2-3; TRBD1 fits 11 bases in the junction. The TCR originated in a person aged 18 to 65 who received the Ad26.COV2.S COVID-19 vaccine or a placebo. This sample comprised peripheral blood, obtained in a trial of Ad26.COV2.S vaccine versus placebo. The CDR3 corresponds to CAGADRGQNTQYF. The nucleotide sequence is TGTGCCGGGGCGGACAGGGGGCAAAATACGCAGTATTTT. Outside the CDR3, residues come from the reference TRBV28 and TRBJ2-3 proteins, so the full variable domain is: DVKVTQSSRYLVKRTGEKVFLECVQDMDHENMFWYRQDPGLGLRLIYFSYDVKMKEKGDIPEGYSVSREKKERFSLILESASTNQTSMYLCAGADRGQNTQYFGPGTRLTVL.